The 24 T cell receptor beta chains given below trace back to one sample, sequenced in a study of molecular identifiers for immune sequencing clone quantification. A single record per CDR3 protein comes from TCRdb applying MiXCR to the PCR reads. The sample holds about 19,000 distinct CDR3 sequences, about 20% seen once. Sequencing was done on a sample of naive CD8+ T cells from blood, with Jurkat cell RNA spiked in. Subset specified: FACS-sorted CD8+CD4-CCR7+CD45RA+ naive T cells. The receptor set was obtained from a human donor in good health. Some libraries in this study had Jurkat cell RNA spiked in.

Remarks on this clonotype: Possible read error: a much larger clone is one base away. This chain connects TRBV28 to TRBJ2-1, with 8 bases aligning to TRBD1. This CDR3 comprises 16 residues. Germline CDR1 and CDR2: MDHEN and SYDVKM. The CDR3 nucleotides are TGTGTCAGCAGTCCCAGGACAGGGTGGGCCTTCAATGAGCAGTTCTTC. It specifies CVSSPRTGWAFNEQFF.

This clonotype has ten or more counts. The chain employs TRBV12-3 or TRBV12-4 and TRBJ2-7; D unclear. The CDR3 totals 12 residues. Deletions cut 6 bases from V and 5 bases from J, with 11 bases between. The CDR3: CASSTFRDEQYF. CDR3 DNA: TGTGCCAGCAGCACTTTTCGGGACGAGCAGTACTTC.

By share, this clonotype ranks as medium-sized (0.01 to 0.1%). V and J are TRBV4-3 and TRBJ2-7; D is uncertain. Germline-derived CDR1 and CDR2 are LGHNA and YSLEER. Trimming left V 1 base short and J 3 bases short, with 13 bases between. The CDR3 length is 15 residues. In DNA form, the CDR3 reads TGCGCCAGCAGCCAAGGGTCCTTCCGACACTACGAGCAGTACTTC. Protein sequence: CASSQGSFRHYEQYF.

This clonotype appeared many times. The J gene is TRBJ2-7, the V gene TRBV11-2; maybe TRBD2 (5 bases). This CDR3 contains 12 residues. The germline V gene has CDR1 SGHAT and CDR2 FQNNGV. The germline V and J ends were trimmed by 4 bases and 6 bases, with 10 bases remaining between them. The chain's CDR3 is CASSSDSFEQYF. CDR3 DNA sequence: TGTGCCAGCAGCTCGGACTCTTTCGAGCAGTACTTC.

There are a few counts of this clonotype. This sequence joins TRBV20-1 and TRBJ2-4; no clear D. The CDR3 sequence is 11 residues long. Germline V lookup: CDR1 DFQATT, CDR2 SNEGSKA (reference sequence). V shed 0 bases and J shed 9 bases, with 6 bases lying between them. The DNA for the CDR3 is TGCAGTGCTAGAGATCTGGGCATTCAGTACTTC. Protein sequence: CSARDLGIQYF.

There are many counts of this clonotype. This chain connects TRBV4-1 to TRBJ1-1, with D possibly TRBD1 on 6 matching bases. V shed 0 bases and J shed 5 bases, with 10 bases lying between them. CDR1 and CDR2 (germline): MGHRA, YSYEKL. The CDR3 extends over 14 amino acids. In DNA, the CDR3 is TGCGCCAGCAGCCAAGATGCAGGGGCAACTGAAGCTTTCTTT. Translating gives CASSQDAGATEAFF.

Within the sample, this clonotype is medium-sized. V usage is TRBV5-1 and J usage is TRBJ2-1; 11 bases are a match to TRBD2. From germline, CDR1 is SGHRS and CDR2 YFSETQ. V dropped 2 bases and J dropped 3; count of bases not matched to a gene: 10. The CDR3 totals 18 residues. This CDR3 is CASSFASGGPPIYNEQFF. As DNA, the CDR3 is TGCGCCAGCAGCTTTGCTAGCGGGGGGCCCCCTATCTACAATGAGCAGTTCTTC.

The genes are TRBV29-1 and TRBJ2-7, with TRBD1 identical over 10 bases. The V gene end was trimmed by 5 bases and the J gene end by 6 bases; junction bases not matched to a gene: 4. Germline CDR1 and CDR2: SQVTM and ANQGSEA. The CDR3 loop spans 12 amino acids. CDR3 DNA: TGCAGCGTTCCCGGGACAGGGGTCGAGCAGTACTTC. Amino acids: CSVPGTGVEQYF.

Of note for this clonotype: With a much larger clone just one base away, this may be a read error. This sequence joins TRBV12-3 or TRBV12-4 and TRBJ2-1, with D unresolved. The CDR3 spans 15 residues. V lost 3 bases and J 2 bases, leaving 11 bases between the germline ends. The CDR3 sequence: CASSLELVPYNEQFF. The CDR3 bases are TGTGCCAGCAGTTTGGAGCTAGTCCCCTACAATGAGCAGTTCTTC.

The gene calls are TRBV24-1 and TRBJ2-7, with D perhaps TRBD1 (5 bases). The CDR3 is made up of 13 amino acids. V lost 5 bases to trimming and J lost 2 bases, with 9 bases between them. Germline V gives CDR1 KGHDR, CDR2 SFDVKD. The CDR3 DNA sequence: TGTGCCACCAGTGCTGGGGCGGCCTACGAGCAGTACTTC. Translation gives CATSAGAAYEQYF.

The chain uses TRBV7-2 and TRBJ2-3; D remains ambiguous. The length of the CDR3 is 15 residues. CDR1 and CDR2 from the germline V gene are SGHTA and FQGNSA. V was pared by 2 bases and J by 2 bases, with 11 bases between. The CDR3 protein is CASSLNPTDTDTQYF. CDR3 nucleotides: TGTGCCAGCAGCTTAAACCCAACGGACACAGATACGCAGTATTTT.

This clonotype is termed medium-sized. The chain combines TRBV11-2 with TRBJ2-7; 11 nucleotides match TRBD2. Trimming took 3 bases from V and 3 from J; bases not matched to a gene: 1. The length of the CDR3 is 14 residues. Germline CDR1 and CDR2: SGHAT and FQNNGV. CDR3 nucleotide sequence: TGTGCCAGCAGCTTGGGGACTAGCGGCTACGAGCAGTACTTC. This translates into CASSLGTSGYEQYF. Together with reference TRBV11-2 and TRBJ2-7, the CDR3 gives the full variable domain: EAGVAQSPRYKIIEKRQSVAFWCNPISGHATLYWYQQILGQGPKLLIQFQNNGVVDDSQLPKDRFSAERLKGVDSTLKIQPAKLEDSAVYLCASSLGTSGYEQYFGPGTRLTVT.

This clonotype showed up many times. The rearrangement joins TRBV18 to TRBJ2-1, with TRBD2 matching 14 bases. Germline CDR1 reads KGHSH; CDR2 reads LQKENI. CDR3 size: 16 residues. The trim removed 0 bases at V and 12 bases at J, leaving 7 bases unmatched. CDR3 sequence reads: CASSPPTSGRGFGQFF. DNA of the CDR3: TGTGCCAGCTCACCACCGACTAGCGGGAGGGGTTTCGGGCAGTTCTTC.

This clonotype was detected many times. The chain is built from TRBV2 and TRBJ1-5, with D unclear. This CDR3 has 16 amino acids. Germline loops: CDR1 SNHLY, CDR2 FYNNEI. The germline V and J ends were trimmed by 0 bases and 4 bases, with 13 bases remaining between them. DNA of the CDR3: TGTGCCAGCAGTGAAGCATGGACGGGATTAAATCAGCCCCAGCATTTT. Encoded protein: CASSEAWTGLNQPQHF.

This clonotype was found a few times. This chain links TRBV15 with TRBJ1-1; D is ambiguous. V was pared by 1 base and J by 8 bases, with 5 bases between. Germline lookup yields CDR1 LNHNV and CDR2 YYDKDF (reference sequence). CDR3 length: 11 amino acids. In DNA form, the CDR3 reads TGTGCCACCAGCAGAGCTCGGGAAGCTTTCTTT. Translation: CATSRAREAFF.

The rearrangement joins TRBV20-1 to TRBJ2-7, with D uncertain. V gave up 3 bases and J gave up 0 bases, with 12 bases separating them. This CDR3 spans 14 amino acids. Looked up from germline, CDR1 is DFQATT and CDR2 is SNEGSKA (reference sequence). This CDR3 is CSARDRKSSYEQYF. In DNA form, the CDR3 reads TGCAGTGCTAGGGACCGGAAAAGCTCCTACGAGCAGTACTTC.

This clonotype was counted a few times. The CDR3 bases are TGTGCCAGCAGCTCGTTGTACGAGCAGTACTTC. Translation: CASSSLYEQYF. This chain joins TRBV11-2 and TRBJ2-7; D remains unclear. The V and J ends lost 4 bases and 4 bases respectively, with 5 bases between them. The length of the CDR3 is 11 residues. Germline assignment: CDR1 SGHAT and CDR2 FQNNGV.

By sample fraction, this clonotype is medium-sized. The chain employs TRBV9 and TRBJ2-7, with D perhaps TRBD2 (5 bases). Germline V gene lookup returns CDR1 SGDLS and CDR2 YYNGEE. The CDR3 covers 15 residues. Trimming removed 0 bases at V and 0 bases at J, with 10 bases between. The chain's CDR3 is CASSVGSDSSYEQYF. CDR3 nucleotides: TGTGCCAGCAGCGTAGGTAGCGATAGCTCCTACGAGCAGTACTTC.

This clonotype was picked up many times. CDR3 protein: CASSYLPSYEQYF. DNA of the CDR3: TGTGCCAGCAGTTACTTGCCAAGCTACGAGCAGTACTTC. V usage is TRBV6-2 or TRBV6-3 and J usage is TRBJ2-7; D not certain. Germline CDR1 and CDR2: MNHEY and SVGEGT. CDR3 size: 13 residues. With 1 base removed from V and 3 bases from J, the gap between germline ends came to 7 bases.

This clonotype occurred many times. This sequence joins TRBV9 and TRBJ2-2; a weak D match, TRBD2 (7 bases). From germline, CDR1 is SGDLS and CDR2 YYNGEE. The V end lost 3 bases, the J end lost 0 bases, and 12 bases lay between the germline ends. The CDR3 has 16 amino acids. CDR3 DNA: TGTGCCAGCAGCGGGGGGGGGGCCTCGAACACCGGGGAGCTGTTTTTT. Encoded protein: CASSGGGASNTGELFF.

This clonotype was picked up many times. The DNA for the CDR3 is TGCGCCAGCAGCCAGGGACAGAAGACCACAGATACGCAGTATTTT. Translation: CASSQGQKTTDTQYF. V is TRBV4-3 and J is TRBJ2-3; TRBD1 aligns across 7 bases. CDR3 size: 15 residues. CDR1 and CDR2 from the germline V gene are LGHNA and YSLEER. Trimming at V came to 3 bases and at J to 2 bases, leaving 5 bases not matched to a gene.

At least ten counts were recorded for this clonotype. The chain joins TRBV12-3 or TRBV12-4 to TRBJ1-5; D call uncertain. This CDR3 is built from 13 residues. V dropped 3 bases and J dropped 0 bases, with 3 bases sitting between them. CDR3 sequence: CASSFNSNQPQHF. The DNA of the CDR3 is TGTGCCAGCAGTTTTAATAGCAATCAGCCCCAGCATTTT.

Ten or more counts support this clonotype. The genes are TRBV4-3 and TRBJ1-2, with 7 bases aligning to TRBD1. CDR3 size: 15 residues. Trimming at V came to 1 base and at J to 4 bases, leaving 6 bases not matched to a gene. Germline CDR1 LGHNA, CDR2 YSLEER. The CDR3 sequence is CASSQGDRDLYGYTF. The CDR3 DNA is TGCGCCAGCAGCCAAGGCGACAGGGATCTCTATGGCTACACCTTC.

This clonotype was detected ten times or more. The CDR3 loop is CASSLGGGANTEAFF. CDR3 bases: TGTGCCAGCAGCTTAGGAGGAGGGGCGAACACTGAAGCTTTCTTT. V and J are TRBV7-2 and TRBJ1-1; D perhaps matches TRBD1 (5 bases). This CDR3 is built from 15 residues. V was clipped by 1 base and J by 1 base, with 10 bases between them. The germline V gene has CDR1 SGHTA and CDR2 FQGNSA.